This T cell receptor beta chain was captured by sequencing in a study of CD8+ T cells in alopecia areata. Germline loops: CDR1 SGHRS, CDR2 YFSETQ. This CDR3 comprises 16 residues. Trimming took off 4 bases at V and 4 bases at J, with 20 bases between the two ends. Alopecia areata patients provided lesional scalp punch biopsies and peripheral blood, both collected for the study. This clone was seen more than once but under ten times. cDNA serving as the sequencing template came from extracted, reverse transcribed RNA. Using immunoSEQ multiplex PCR, the repertoire was profiled, and TCRdb retains in-frame clones only, with some absent. The sample shows fewer than 40,000 clones, about three fifths of them seen only once.

The sequence came from a human donor with alopecia areata. The sample consisted of NKG2D-high CD8+ T cells sorted from blood. The chain is built from TRBV5-1 and TRBJ1-2; D is possibly TRBD1 (6 bases). In DNA, the CDR3 is TGCGCCAGCAGCATCGGACAGACCATAACCCTCTATGGCTACACCTTC. It is translated as CASSIGQTITLYGYTF.